A single sample gave rise to the 30 T cell receptor beta chains below, sequenced in a study of beta chain features in type 1 diabetes. Overall study findings and caveats: For Type 1 diabetes patients, all four CD4+ subsets carried TCRB CDR3s that were moderately but significantly shorter.

As every portion of the isolated RNA was reverse transcribed, the sequencing read expressed TCRB transcripts. Sequencing used immunoSEQ multiplex PCR; TCRdb keeps in-frame clones, though not all of them. There are more than 250,000 clones in the sample; about 15% occur only once, and roughly 0.015% lies in the top ten. No antigens are known for them. What was sequenced was naive CD4+ T cells from blood. The receptors were sampled from a man aged 18 to 35 with type 1 diabetes.

This clone has more than one count but fewer than ten. The chain joins TRBV7-2 to TRBJ1-5; weak D call: TRBD1 (6 bases). The CDR3 totals 15 residues. Trimming cost V 6 bases and J 6 bases, with 18 bases left between them. CDR1 SGHTA and CDR2 FQGNSA come from the germline V gene. The CDR3 DNA reads TGTGCCAGCAGTCGATCGGCGGGGGGCAGTCAGCCCCAGCATTTT. This encodes CASSRSAGGSQPQHF.

The chain recombines TRBV7-2 with TRBJ1-2, with D possibly TRBD1 on 6 matching bases. The CDR3 loop spans 15 amino acids. The V end lost 0 bases, the J end lost 4 bases, and 12 bases lay between the germline ends. Germline loops: CDR1 SGHTA, CDR2 FQGNSA. CDR3 in amino acids: CASSLAQGLSYGYTF. The CDR3 DNA is TGTGCCAGCAGCTTAGCGCAGGGGCTTAGCTATGGCTACACCTTC.

This clone has a handful of counts. The rearrangement uses TRBV15 and TRBJ2-1; the D gene is possibly TRBD2 (5 bases). This CDR3 is built from 16 residues. Germline CDR1 LNHNV, CDR2 YYDKDF (reference sequence). Trimming cost V 5 bases and J 7 bases, with 21 bases left between them. CDR3 sequence reads: CATSSQERALGNEQFF. CDR3 bases: TGTGCCACCAGCTCTCAAGAGAGGGCCCTGGGGAATGAGCAGTTCTTC.

This sequence joins TRBV27 and TRBJ2-7, with 11 bases lining up with TRBD2. This CDR3 spans 15 amino acids. V gave up 6 bases and J gave up 3 bases; unmatched junction bases: 7. Germline CDR1 MNHEY, CDR2 SMNVEV (reference sequence). CDR3 nucleotides: TGTGCCAGCAGGACCCTAGCGGGGGGCAACTACGAGCAGTACTTC. This codes for CASRTLAGGNYEQYF.

The genes are TRBV7-9 and TRBJ2-3; 9 positions agree with TRBD1. The length of the CDR3 is 15 residues. Germline V gene sequence: CDR1 SEHNR, CDR2 FQNEAQ (reference sequence). Trimming took 2 bases from V and 1 from J; bases not matched to a gene: 1. The CDR3 nucleotides read TGTGCCAGCAGCTTAAGGGACAGGGGCACAGATACGCAGTATTTT. This sequence encodes CASSLRDRGTDTQYF.

The gene calls are TRBV11-2 and TRBJ2-7; maybe TRBD1 (6 bases). Trimming left V 1 base short and J 2 bases short, with 15 bases between. This CDR3 comprises 16 residues. Germline V gene sequence: CDR1 SGHAT, CDR2 FQNNGV. The CDR3 protein is CASSLAGRGGAYEQYF. The CDR3 bases are TGTGCCAGCAGCTTAGCTGGCAGGGGTGGGGCCTACGAGCAGTACTTC.

This clone occurred a few times. The chain carries TRBV7-9 and TRBJ2-7, with TRBD1 matching 9 bases. The trim removed 1 base at V and 4 bases at J, leaving 8 bases unmatched. This CDR3 has 16 residues. CDR1 and CDR2 (germline): SEHNR, FQNEAQ (reference sequence). The CDR3 reads CASSLVALGTGYEQYF. The CDR3 region has the DNA TGTGCCAGCAGCTTAGTAGCCCTCGGGACAGGGTACGAGCAGTACTTC.

The J gene is TRBJ1-2, the V gene TRBV7-2, with 8 bases that match TRBD1. Germline V lookup: CDR1 SGHTA, CDR2 FQGNSA. J lost 3 bases, V lost 3 bases, and 3 bases had no gene match. The CDR3 totals 14 residues. CDR3 sequence: CASSFNRGDYGYTF. The DNA for the CDR3 is TGTGCCAGCAGCTTTAACAGGGGGGACTATGGCTACACCTTC.

The rearrangement links TRBV29-1 to TRBJ1-2, with no clear D. Germline lookup yields CDR1 SQVTM and CDR2 ANQGSEA. With 3 bases removed from V and 7 bases from J, the gap between germline ends came to 9 bases. The CDR3 loop spans 11 amino acids. The CDR3 DNA is TGCAGCGTTGATCCCTCGGGTGGCTACACCTTC. Encoded protein: CSVDPSGGYTF.

The V gene is TRBV28, the J gene TRBJ2-1; 9 bases line up with TRBD2. Unmatched junction bases numbered 3, after V lost 3 bases and J lost 3 bases. CDR1 MDHEN and CDR2 SYDVKM come from the germline V gene. The CDR3 is 15 amino acids. The CDR3 protein is CASSLASGIYNEQFF. The DNA of the CDR3 is TGTGCCAGCAGTTTGGCTAGCGGGATCTACAATGAGCAGTTCTTC.

The count of this clone is one. This sequence joins TRBV4-1 and TRBJ2-1; 12 positions match TRBD1. V shed 1 base and J 14 bases; nucleotides not matched to a gene: 6. CDR3 size: 14 residues. The germline V gene has CDR1 MGHRA and CDR2 YSYEKL. For the CDR3, the DNA is TGCGCCAGCAGCCAAGGGGGGGACAGGGGGCTTAAGTTCTTC. This translates into CASSQGGDRGLKFF.

V gene TRBV4-3 combines with J gene TRBJ2-2; D is uncertain. This CDR3 contains 13 residues. The V end was cut by 4 bases, the J end by 2 bases, with 5 bases between. From germline, CDR1 is LGHNA and CDR2 YSLEER. CDR3 nucleotide sequence: TGCGCCAGCAGCCGGGCTAACACCGGGGAGCTGTTTTTT. Its translation is CASSRANTGELFF.

This chain joins TRBV14 and TRBJ2-7; possibly TRBD1 for D (5 bases). The CDR3 contains 17 residues. Germline loops: CDR1 SGHDN, CDR2 FVKESK. V gave up 1 base and J gave up 0 bases, with 16 bases separating them. The CDR3 region has the DNA TGTGCCAGCAGCCAAGGGAACACAGGCTCGGGCTCCTACGAGCAGTACTTC. It yields the protein CASSQGNTGSGSYEQYF.

The rearrangement links TRBV5-1 to TRBJ2-3, with D perhaps TRBD2 (6 bases). This CDR3 spans 15 amino acids. Trimming stripped 0 bases from V and 3 bases from J, with 11 bases between. Germline V CDR1 and CDR2: SGHRS, YFSETQ. CDR3 bases: TGCGCCAGCAGCTTGGTAGCGGAGGGGACAGATACGCAGTATTTT. The encoded protein is CASSLVAEGTDTQYF.

As DNA, the CDR3 is TGTGCCAGCAGCCAGATCACAGATACGCAGTATTTT. Translated, it gives CASSQITDTQYF. The rearrangement uses TRBV11-2 and TRBJ2-3; D gene uncertain. V dropped 5 bases and J dropped 2 bases, with 5 bases sitting between them. The CDR3 runs to 12 residues. Germline values: CDR1 SGHAT, CDR2 FQNNGV.

This clone was seen only a few times. The V and J genes are TRBV5-4 and TRBJ1-1; D ambiguous. Between the trimmed V and J ends, which lost 0 bases and 3 bases, there was a span of 15 bases. This CDR3 is built from 16 residues. Per germline, CDR1 SGHNT and CDR2 YYREEE (reference sequence). The CDR3: CASSLVIGVRDTEAFF. In nucleotides, the CDR3 is TGTGCCAGCAGCTTGGTGATCGGGGTGAGGGACACTGAAGCTTTCTTT. Complete variable domain (other parts from reference TRBV5-4 and TRBJ1-1): ETGVTQSPTHLIKTRGQQVTLRCSSQSGHNTVSWYQQALGQGPQFIFQYYREEENGRGNFPPRFSGLQFPNYSSELNVNALELDDSALYLCASSLVIGVRDTEAFFGQGTRLTVV.

This clone was counted a few times. The CDR3 coding sequence is TGTGCCAGCAGTTTATCCAGAGGGGCTTTCTTT. This encodes CASSLSRGAFF. This chain uses TRBV28 with TRBJ1-1; D ambiguous. Germline-derived CDR1 and CDR2 are MDHEN and SYDVKM. This CDR3 spans 11 amino acids. With 1 base removed from V and 11 bases from J, the gap between germline ends came to 8 bases.

The chain couples TRBV4-1 to TRBJ2-3, with no clear D. Germline-derived CDR1 and CDR2 are MGHRA and YSYEKL. V lost 3 bases to trimming and J lost 6 bases, with 7 bases between them. The CDR3 loop spans 12 amino acids. CDR3 nucleotide sequence: TGCGCCAGCAGCCAGCCTAGGGATACGCAGTATTTT. Its translation is CASSQPRDTQYF.

This clone has more than one count but fewer than ten. In DNA, the CDR3 is TGTGCCAGCTCACCGGGCTACCGAGATACGCAGTATTTT. Its translation is CASSPGYRDTQYF. The V gene is TRBV18, the J gene TRBJ2-3, with D uncertain. CDR1 and CDR2 (germline): KGHSH, LQKENI. CDR3 length: 13 amino acids. V was shortened by 3 bases and J by 5 bases, with 9 bases between the two germline ends.

The genes are TRBV5-1 and TRBJ2-1, with 7 bases lining up with TRBD2. This CDR3 has 15 amino acids. Germline CDR1 is SGHRS and CDR2 is YFSETQ. The junction had 4 bases not matched to a gene; V was cut back by 0 bases and J by 4 bases. The CDR3 protein is CASSLDGRLYNEQFF. CDR3 nucleotide sequence: TGCGCCAGCAGCTTGGACGGGAGGCTGTACAATGAGCAGTTCTTC.

The chain's CDR3 is CASRGTPTQYF. In DNA form, the CDR3 reads TGCGCCAGCAGAGGGACTCCTACGCAGTATTTT. The rearrangement links TRBV10-2 to TRBJ2-3; possibly TRBD2 for D (6 bases). This CDR3 region has 11 residues. Germline V gene lookup returns CDR1 WSHSY and CDR2 SAAADI. V was pared by 6 bases and J by 8 bases, with 9 bases between.

J is TRBJ1-5 and V is TRBV4-1, with D possibly matching TRBD1 (6 bases). CDR1 and CDR2 (germline): MGHRA, YSYEKL. Trimming removed 6 bases at V and 3 bases at J, with 9 bases between. There are 13 residues in the CDR3. The DNA of the CDR3 is TGCGCCAGCAGGGCAGGGGTCAATCAGCCCCAGCATTTT. It yields the protein CASRAGVNQPQHF.

The rearrangement links TRBV28 to TRBJ1-5; D ambiguous. CDR1 and CDR2 (germline): MDHEN, SYDVKM. This CDR3 contains 14 residues. V lost 4 bases to trimming and J lost 3 bases, with 10 bases between them. This chain's CDR3 is CASSYGRVNQPQHF. Here the CDR3 DNA reads TGTGCCAGCAGTTATGGGAGGGTCAATCAGCCCCAGCATTTT.

The V gene is TRBV6-6, the J gene TRBJ1-5; the match to TRBD1 covers 8 bases. Germline V gene data show CDR1 as MNHNY and CDR2 as SVGAGI (reference sequence). Trimming at V came to 10 bases and at J to 0 bases, leaving 11 bases not matched to a gene. This CDR3 has 16 amino acids. In DNA, the CDR3 is TGTGCCATTTCGACAGGGGAAGTTTATAGCAATCAGCCCCAGCATTTT. It yields the protein CAISTGEVYSNQPQHF.

The V call is TRBV7-9, the J call TRBJ1-5; possible D gene TRBD1, 5 bases. The CDR3 is made up of 15 amino acids. V was pared by 3 bases and J by 4 bases, with 13 bases between. Germline V gives CDR1 SEHNR, CDR2 FQNEAQ (reference sequence). DNA of the CDR3: TGTGCCAGCAGCTTTGGCGCAGGGTATAATCAGCCCCAGCATTTT. Translation gives CASSFGAGYNQPQHF.

This clone was counted a few times. The chain couples TRBV19 to TRBJ2-6, with a possible D match to TRBD2 (5 bases). Germline V gives CDR1 LNHDA, CDR2 SQIVND (reference sequence). The CDR3 length is 14 residues. Trimming removed 10 bases at V and 0 bases at J, with 10 bases between. The CDR3 coding sequence is TGTGCCACTCTACGGGACTCTGGGGCCAACGTCCTGACTTTC. Translation gives CATLRDSGANVLTF. Full variable domain (rest looked up from reference TRBV19 and TRBJ2-6): DGGITQSPKYLFRKEGQNVTLSCEQNLNHDAMYWYRQDPGQGLRLIYYSQIVNDFQKGDIAEGYSVSREKKESFPLTVTSAQKNPTAFYLCATLRDSGANVLTFGAGSRLTVL.

This rearrangement joins TRBV5-5 to TRBJ2-5, with D hard to call. Germline V gene data show CDR1 as SGHKS and CDR2 as YYEKEE (reference sequence). V dropped 3 bases and J dropped 5 bases, with 17 bases sitting between them. The CDR3 totals 15 residues. This CDR3 is CASSSDVVTSETQYF. CDR3 bases: TGTGCCAGCAGCTCCGATGTTGTCACTTCGGAGACCCAGTACTTC.

Details on this clone: The same CDR3 can be traced to other DNA sequences in this sample. The chain joins TRBV30 to TRBJ2-7; 9 bases are a match to TRBD1. There are 14 residues in the CDR3. V shed 3 bases and J 3 bases; nucleotides not matched to a gene: 6. The germline gives CDR1 GTSNPN, CDR2 SVGIG (reference sequence). CDR3 in amino acids: CAWSGGQGFYEQYF. The DNA of the CDR3 is TGTGCCTGGAGCGGGGGACAGGGATTCTACGAGCAGTACTTC.

V gene TRBV28 combines with J gene TRBJ2-3, with D possibly being TRBD2 (5 bases). CDR1 is MDHEN and CDR2 is SYDVKM in the germline V gene. CDR3 length equals 14 residues. Trimming left V 3 bases short and J 1 base short, with 8 bases between. The CDR3 nucleotides read TGTGCCAGCAGTTTCGGAGGTCGCACAGATACGCAGTATTTT. Translation: CASSFGGRTDTQYF.

This clone showed up just a few times. The rearrangement links TRBV7-2 to TRBJ2-3, with 10 bases fitting TRBD2. Unmatched junction bases numbered 6, after V lost 2 bases and J lost 4 bases. CDR1 and CDR2 from the germline V gene are SGHTA and FQGNSA. The CDR3 has 16 residues. This CDR3 reads CASSLTSGGGPDTQYF. The CDR3, as DNA: TGTGCCAGCAGCTTAACGAGCGGGGGGGGCCCAGATACGCAGTATTTT.